The following is a T cell receptor (beta chain) sequence with its context. This record comes from a study of shared clonotypes between healthy human individuals. Germline values: CDR1 SQVTM, CDR2 ANQGSEA. The CDR3 loop spans 11 amino acids. TCRdb's copy holds only in-frame clones and misses some; the assay was immunoSEQ multiplex PCR. The data show about 520,000 clones, 65% to 85% seen once. Material for sequencing was PBMCs. This receptor was taken from a middle-aged woman in good health. Some clones in this sample may be carry-over from other donors' samples. The chain uses TRBV29-1 and TRBJ2-2, with unresolved D. CDR3 bases: TGCAGTGCTAAAGGCACCGGGGAGCTGTTTTTT. Amino acid sequence: CSAKGTGELFF.